These T cell receptor beta chains were read from a single sample in a study of cytomegalovirus exposure and HLA in healthy donors. TCRdb keeps only in-frame clones here, not all; method: immunoSEQ multiplex PCR. The repertoire holds 150,000 to 250,000 clones, with under 90% as singletons. Sequenced input: PBMCs. Receptors originate from a boy between 2 and 15 years old in good health and CMV-seronegative. Both conserved end residues are part of each CDR3. Each record gives: V gene, D gene, J gene, clone size, CDR3 DNA, CDR3 protein. A D gene is named only where the DNA matches it firmly. Clone size is given for some rows only: seen once, a few or many times, or a class if the clone is expanded.

v_gene: TRBV10-3
d_gene: TRBD1
j_gene: TRBJ2-3
abundance: .
CDR3nt: TGTGCCATCAGGGACAGGAGCACAGATACGCAGTATTTT
CDR3aa: CAIRDRSTDTQYF

v_gene: TRBV4-2
d_gene: TRBD2
j_gene: TRBJ2-7
abundance: .
CDR3nt: TGTGCCAGCAGCCAACCGGGAGGTAATGAGTACTTC
CDR3aa: CASSQPGGNEYF

v_gene: TRBV5-4
d_gene: .
j_gene: TRBJ1-6
abundance: .
CDR3nt: TGTGCCAGCAGCTGGCGACCCGAGGCTAATTCACCCCTCCACTTT
CDR3aa: CASSWRPEANSPLHF

v_gene: TRBV7-8
d_gene: .
j_gene: TRBJ1-1
abundance: .
CDR3nt: TGTGCCAGCAGCACCCGGGGTGTCCGGAAAGCTTTCTTT
CDR3aa: CASSTRGVRKAFF

v_gene: TRBV19
d_gene: .
j_gene: TRBJ1-1
abundance: .
CDR3nt: TGTGCCAGCCAAAGGACAGCGAACACTGAAGCTTTCTTT
CDR3aa: CASQRTANTEAFF

v_gene: TRBV6-5
d_gene: TRBD1
j_gene: TRBJ1-2
abundance: .
CDR3nt: TGTGCCAGCAGTTACTTAGGGCCCGGACAGGGAGGCGGCTACACCTTC
CDR3aa: CASSYLGPGQGGGYTF

v_gene: TRBV4-2
d_gene: TRBD2
j_gene: TRBJ2-7
abundance: .
CDR3nt: TGTGCCAGCAGCCAACTAACTAGCGGGGGGGCTTACGAGCAGTACTTC
CDR3aa: CASSQLTSGGAYEQYF

v_gene: TRBV6-5
d_gene: .
j_gene: TRBJ1-4
abundance: .
CDR3nt: TGTGCCAGCAGTCCTTTCAGGCTGACTAATGAAAAACTGTTTTTT
CDR3aa: CASSPFRLTNEKLFF

v_gene: TRBV6-5
d_gene: .
j_gene: TRBJ2-3
abundance: .
CDR3nt: TGTGCCAGCAGTGCCCGACTAGTCACAGATACGCAGTATTTT
CDR3aa: CASSARLVTDTQYF

v_gene: TRBV21-1
d_gene: .
j_gene: TRBJ2-1
abundance: .
CDR3nt: TGTGCCAGCAGCAGCGGATCGACAGGCGCGGGTAGTAGCTCCTACAATGAGCAGTTCTTC
CDR3aa: CASSSGSTGAGSSSYNEQFF

v_gene: TRBV27
d_gene: TRBD2
j_gene: TRBJ2-1
abundance: .
CDR3nt: TGTGCCAGCAGTTTATCTCCGACTAGCGGGAATGAGCAGTTCTTC
CDR3aa: CASSLSPTSGNEQFF

v_gene: TRBV7-2
d_gene: TRBD2
j_gene: TRBJ2-1
abundance: .
CDR3nt: TGTGCCAGCAGCCTCTGGACTAGCGGGAACAATGAGCAGTTCTTC
CDR3aa: CASSLWTSGNNEQFF

v_gene: TRBV6-6
d_gene: TRBD2
j_gene: TRBJ2-1
abundance: once
CDR3nt: TGTGCCAGCAGTTACTTTAGCGGGGGGTCGGGTGAGCAGTTCTTC
CDR3aa: CASSYFSGGSGEQFF

v_gene: TRBV7-2
d_gene: .
j_gene: TRBJ1-6
abundance: few
CDR3nt: TGTGCCAGCAGCTTAGGGTGGTTGAGTTCACCCCTCCACTTT
CDR3aa: CASSLGWLSSPLHF

v_gene: TRBV20-1
d_gene: .
j_gene: TRBJ1-2
abundance: few
CDR3nt: TGCAGTGCTAGTCCCCTTGGCTACACCTTC
CDR3aa: CSASPLGYTF

v_gene: TRBV9
d_gene: TRBD1
j_gene: TRBJ1-1
abundance: .
CDR3nt: TGTGCCAGCAGCGGGGACAGTGGTGGGACTGAAGCTTTCTTT
CDR3aa: CASSGDSGGTEAFF

v_gene: TRBV15
d_gene: TRBD2
j_gene: TRBJ2-5
abundance: .
CDR3nt: TGTGCCACCAGCAGAGGTAGCGGGGGGAGGGAAGAGACCCAGTACTTC
CDR3aa: CATSRGSGGREETQYF

v_gene: TRBV6-1
d_gene: TRBD1
j_gene: TRBJ1-5
abundance: once
CDR3nt: TGTGCCAGCAGTGAAGGACAGGGGGTTCAGCCCCAGCATTTT
CDR3aa: CASSEGQGVQPQHF

v_gene: TRBV18
d_gene: .
j_gene: TRBJ1-4
abundance: .
CDR3nt: TGTGCCAGCTCAACGACCCCCGGGGCAACTAATGAAAAACTGTTTTTT
CDR3aa: CASSTTPGATNEKLFF

v_gene: TRBV4-3
d_gene: .
j_gene: TRBJ1-6
abundance: .
CDR3nt: TGCGCCAGCAGCCAAGATAGGGGGGGAGGTAATTCACCCCTCCACTTT
CDR3aa: CASSQDRGGGNSPLHF

v_gene: TRBV11-1
d_gene: .
j_gene: TRBJ2-1
abundance: .
CDR3nt: TGTGCCAGCAGCTTAGCAGGGGGAGGGTACAATGAGCAGTTCTTC
CDR3aa: CASSLAGGGYNEQFF

v_gene: TRBV27
d_gene: TRBD2
j_gene: TRBJ2-3
abundance: .
CDR3nt: TGTGCCAGCAGGAGGGAACGGGGGGGCGGGGCAGATACGCAGTATTTT
CDR3aa: CASRRERGGGADTQYF

v_gene: TRBV13
d_gene: .
j_gene: TRBJ2-1
abundance: .
CDR3nt: TGTGCCAGCAGCTTAGGGACTAGCAATGAGCAGTTCTTC
CDR3aa: CASSLGTSNEQFF

v_gene: TRBV4-1
d_gene: TRBD2
j_gene: TRBJ2-7
abundance: once
CDR3nt: TGCGCCAGCAGCCAAGCAATCGCTAGCGGGGGTTCCTACGAGCAGTACTTC
CDR3aa: CASSQAIASGGSYEQYF

v_gene: TRBV15
d_gene: .
j_gene: TRBJ1-2
abundance: once
CDR3nt: TGTGCCACCAGCAAGCGTACAGACTATTATGGCTACACCTTC
CDR3aa: CATSKRTDYYGYTF

v_gene: TRBV7-2
d_gene: TRBD2
j_gene: TRBJ2-7
abundance: .
CDR3nt: TGTGCCAGCAGCTTAAGGCGGGGGACCTACGAGCAGTACTTC
CDR3aa: CASSLRRGTYEQYF

v_gene: TRBV4-3
d_gene: TRBD1
j_gene: TRBJ1-1
abundance: .
CDR3nt: TGCGCCAGCAGCCAAGCCCGTCGGACAGGGGGCACGGGTACTGAAGCTTTCTTT
CDR3aa: CASSQARRTGGTGTEAFF

v_gene: TRBV9
d_gene: TRBD2
j_gene: TRBJ2-1
abundance: .
CDR3nt: TGTGCCAGCAGCGCCGGGACTAGCGGGAGCCTAAGGTTCTTC
CDR3aa: CASSAGTSGSLRFF

v_gene: TRBV7-9
d_gene: TRBD2
j_gene: TRBJ2-3
abundance: .
CDR3nt: TGTGCCAGCAGCTTAGTCTCTATTAGCGGGGGTAGCACAGATACGCAGTATTTT
CDR3aa: CASSLVSISGGSTDTQYF

v_gene: TRBV7-2
d_gene: .
j_gene: TRBJ2-7
abundance: .
CDR3nt: TGTGCCAGCAGCCAGTTTGGGCGCGGGAACGAGCAGTACTTC
CDR3aa: CASSQFGRGNEQYF

v_gene: TRBV7-2
d_gene: TRBD2
j_gene: TRBJ2-7
abundance: .
CDR3nt: TGTGCCAGCAGCTGGCTGACTAGCGGGGGTATTAACTCCTACGAGCAGTACTTC
CDR3aa: CASSWLTSGGINSYEQYF

v_gene: TRBV4-3
d_gene: TRBD1
j_gene: TRBJ1-2
abundance: .
CDR3nt: TGCGCCAGCAGCACCGACAGGGGAGGGAACTATGGCTACACCTTC
CDR3aa: CASSTDRGGNYGYTF

v_gene: TRBV5-7
d_gene: .
j_gene: TRBJ2-5
abundance: .
CDR3nt: TGTGCCAGCAGCCCTGGCGGGGACGGGTGCTACCAAGAGACCCAGTACTTC
CDR3aa: CASSPGGDGCYQETQYF

v_gene: TRBV4-2
d_gene: .
j_gene: TRBJ2-1
abundance: .
CDR3nt: TGTGCCAGCAGCCAAGATTCGAGGGGGAGTTACAATGAGCAGTTCTTC
CDR3aa: CASSQDSRGSYNEQFF

v_gene: TRBV10-3
d_gene: TRBD2
j_gene: TRBJ2-3
abundance: .
CDR3nt: TGTGCCAACAGAGCGGGGGGAACAGATACGCAGTATTTT
CDR3aa: CANRAGGTDTQYF

v_gene: TRBV9
d_gene: TRBD1
j_gene: TRBJ2-1
abundance: .
CDR3nt: TGTGCCAGCAGCCTCGGGACAGCCTTCTACAATGAGCAGTTCTTC
CDR3aa: CASSLGTAFYNEQFF

v_gene: TRBV27
d_gene: .
j_gene: TRBJ2-7
abundance: .
CDR3nt: TGTGCCAGCAGTTTATCGAGGGCGCCGGGGGAGGTCGAGCAGTACTTC
CDR3aa: CASSLSRAPGEVEQYF

v_gene: TRBV6-5
d_gene: .
j_gene: TRBJ1-2
abundance: few
CDR3nt: TGTGCCAGCAGTCCTCCGGGGAGCTATGGCTACACCTTC
CDR3aa: CASSPPGSYGYTF

v_gene: TRBV2
d_gene: .
j_gene: TRBJ2-2
abundance: .
CDR3nt: TGTGCCAGCAGTTGGGGCCGCACCGGGGAGCTGTTTTTT
CDR3aa: CASSWGRTGELFF

v_gene: TRBV6-1
d_gene: .
j_gene: TRBJ2-2
abundance: once
CDR3nt: TGTGCCAGCAGTGAAGGTGGAGGATTCCTGAACACCGGGGAGCTGTTTTTT
CDR3aa: CASSEGGGFLNTGELFF

v_gene: TRBV27
d_gene: TRBD2
j_gene: TRBJ2-3
abundance: .
CDR3nt: TGTGCCAGCAGTTCTCGGACTAGCGGGGGAGTGGCAGATACGCAGTATTTT
CDR3aa: CASSSRTSGGVADTQYF